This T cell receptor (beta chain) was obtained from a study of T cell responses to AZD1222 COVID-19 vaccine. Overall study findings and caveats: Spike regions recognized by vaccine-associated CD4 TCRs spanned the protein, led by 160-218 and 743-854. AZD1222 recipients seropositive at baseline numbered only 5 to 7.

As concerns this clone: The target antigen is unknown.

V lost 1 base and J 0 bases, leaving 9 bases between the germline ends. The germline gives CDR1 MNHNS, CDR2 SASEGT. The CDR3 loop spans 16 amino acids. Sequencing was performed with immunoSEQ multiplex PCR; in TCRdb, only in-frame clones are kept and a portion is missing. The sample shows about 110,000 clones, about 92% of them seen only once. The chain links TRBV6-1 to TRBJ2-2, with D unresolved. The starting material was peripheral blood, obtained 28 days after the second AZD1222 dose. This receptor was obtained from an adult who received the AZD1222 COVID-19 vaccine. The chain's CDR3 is CASSEVQSPNTGELFF. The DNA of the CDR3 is TGTGCCAGCAGTGAAGTCCAGTCTCCGAACACCGGGGAGCTGTTTTTT.